These 22 T cell receptor beta chains share one sample of origin, sequenced in a study of OX40 agonist ivuxolimab in advanced cancers. TCRdb's copy holds only in-frame clones and misses some; the assay was immunoSEQ multiplex PCR. This repertoire shows about 61,000 clones, more than 70% found once; its top ten account for 0.52%. The sample was CD4+ or CD8+ T cells sorted from blood, taken in a trial of the OX40 agonist ivuxolimab. All receptors come from an adult with an advanced solid tumor such as melanoma, head and neck, liver or kidney cancer.

This clone was counted a few times. The CDR3 here is CASRSARAYEQYF. The CDR3 region has the DNA TGCGCCAGCAGGTCAGCTAGGGCCTACGAGCAGTACTTC. The rearrangement uses TRBV5-1 and TRBJ2-7; no clear D. V was clipped by 5 bases and J by 2 bases, with 11 bases between them. CDR3 length equals 13 residues. Germline V lookup: CDR1 SGHRS, CDR2 YFSETQ.

The chain employs TRBV6-6 and TRBJ1-2, with 10 bases matching TRBD1. Per germline, CDR1 MNHNY and CDR2 SVGAGI (reference sequence). The CDR3 has 15 residues. Trimming took 6 bases from V and 1 from J; bases not matched to a gene: 5. CDR3 DNA: TGTGCCAGCAGACTGACAGGGGGCTATAACTATGGCTACACCTTC. Protein sequence: CASRLTGGYNYGYTF.

The V and J genes are TRBV4-1 and TRBJ2-3; D perhaps matches TRBD2 (5 bases). The CDR3 length is 15 residues. Germline V gene data show CDR1 as MGHRA and CDR2 as YSYEKL. V shed 0 bases and J shed 0 bases, with 7 bases lying between them. CDR3 amino acids: CASSQDWTSTDTQYF. CDR3 DNA sequence: TGCGCCAGCAGCCAAGATTGGACTAGCACAGATACGCAGTATTTT.

This chain links TRBV10-3 with TRBJ2-7, with no clear D. CDR1 and CDR2 (germline): ENHRY, SYGVKD. V lost 4 bases and J lost 5, with 9 bases in between. CDR3 length equals 12 residues. CDR3 coding DNA: TGTGCCATCAGTGGGGTTGGGGACGAGCAGTACTTC. This translates into CAISGVGDEQYF.

This chain uses TRBV6-1 with TRBJ1-1, with a tentative D call TRBD1 (5 bases). This CDR3 contains 14 residues. The V end lost 7 bases, the J end lost 1 base, and 13 bases lay between the germline ends. Germline CDR1 reads MNHNS; CDR2 reads SASEGT. For the CDR3, the DNA is TGTGCCAGCACCCAGGGACCGGAGAACACTGAAGCTTTCTTT. It specifies CASTQGPENTEAFF.

The V gene is TRBV5-1, the J gene TRBJ2-3, with D unclear. Germline lookup yields CDR1 SGHRS and CDR2 YFSETQ. Trimming cost V 0 bases and J 5 bases, with 10 bases left between them. The CDR3 is 14 amino acids. The CDR3: CASSLEVVGDTQYF. Written as DNA, the CDR3 is TGCGCCAGCAGCTTGGAGGTTGTGGGAGATACGCAGTATTTT.

This clone was counted a single time. The chain uses TRBV10-3 and TRBJ2-2; no reliable D call. Germline loops: CDR1 ENHRY, CDR2 SYGVKD. This CDR3 spans 14 amino acids. V was pared by 2 bases and J by 3 bases, with 7 bases between. The CDR3, as DNA: TGTGCCATCAGTGAGGGACCCGACACCGGGGAGCTGTTTTTT. Protein: CAISEGPDTGELFF.

The V call is TRBV6-1, the J call TRBJ1-5; possibly TRBD1 for D (5 bases). Trimming left V 8 bases short and J 0 bases short, with 11 bases between. The CDR3 spans 14 residues. CDR1 is MNHNS and CDR2 is SASEGT in the germline V gene. The CDR3: CASSDSHSNQPQHF. The CDR3 nucleotides are TGTGCCAGCTCCGACAGTCATAGCAATCAGCCCCAGCATTTT.

The chain has TRBV19 and TRBJ2-3; D not certain. Trimming stripped 3 bases from V and 4 bases from J, with 11 bases between. The CDR3 contains 14 residues. CDR1 is LNHDA, CDR2 SQIVND, per germline (reference sequence). Written as DNA, the CDR3 is TGTGCCAGTAGTATTAGCTATTCCCCAGATACGCAGTATTTT. Its protein product is CASSISYSPDTQYF.

The CDR3 DNA reads as TGTGCCATCAGTTGGGAGGAGGGCACGAATGTAGATGAGCAGTTCTTC. Translation gives CAISWEEGTNVDEQFF. The genes are TRBV10-3 and TRBJ2-1; possibly TRBD2 for D (6 bases). This CDR3 spans 16 amino acids. The V end was cut by 5 bases, the J end by 8 bases, with 22 bases between. Germline lookup yields CDR1 ENHRY and CDR2 SYGVKD.

The genes are TRBV30 and TRBJ2-5, with 8 bases matching TRBD1. The CDR3 has 14 amino acids. Germline CDR1 reads GTSNPN; CDR2 reads SVGIG (reference sequence). The J segment lost 5 bases and the V segment lost 1 base, leaving 6 bases of the junction unmatched. The DNA of the CDR3 is TGTGCCTGGAGTGGTGACAGGGGACGGGAGACCCAGTACTTC. It specifies CAWSGDRGRETQYF. The full variable domain, completed using reference TRBV30 and TRBJ2-5, is SQTIHQWPATLVQPVGSPLSLECTVEGTSNPNLYWYRQAAGRGLQLLFYSVGIGQISSEVPQNLSASRPQDRQFILSSKKLLLSDSGFYLCAWSGDRGRETQYFGPGTRLLVL.

CDR3 bases: TGTGCCAGTATTGAGGACAGGAACACTGAAGCTTTCTTT. Protein: CASIEDRNTEAFF. The gene calls are TRBV19 and TRBJ1-1; D may be TRBD1 (6 bases). The CDR3 totals 13 residues. V lost 7 bases to trimming and J lost 1 base, with 10 bases between them. CDR1 and CDR2 from the germline V gene are LNHDA and SQIVND (reference sequence). Full variable domain (missing parts from reference TRBV19 and TRBJ1-1): DGGITQSPKYLFRKEGQNVTLSCEQNLNHDAMYWYRQDPGQGLRLIYYSQIVNDFQKGDIAEGYSVSREKKESFPLTVTSAQKNPTAFYLCASIEDRNTEAFFGQGTRLTVV.

The chain has TRBV7-3 and TRBJ2-7; D is undetermined. The CDR3 has 13 amino acids. CDR1 SGHTA and CDR2 FQGTGA come from the germline V gene. Trimming removed 5 bases at V and 6 bases at J, with 14 bases between. CDR3 sequence (DNA): TGTGCCAGCAGCCCGAATGTAGACGGCGAGCAGTACTTC. It is translated as CASSPNVDGEQYF.

This clone occurred once. The V call is TRBV19, the J call TRBJ2-5; TRBD2 matches 14 bases. CDR3 length: 20 residues. The V and J ends lost 4 bases and 5 bases, in that order; junction bases with no gene match: 18. Germline V CDR1 and CDR2: LNHDA, SQIVND (reference sequence). For the CDR3, the DNA is TGTGCCAGTAGTACCCTGCGGGGACTAGCGGGAGAGTTGCCAAAGGAGACCCAGTACTTC. Amino acid sequence: CASSTLRGLAGELPKETQYF.

This chain links TRBV5-1 with TRBJ2-1; TRBD1 matches 7 bases. The germline V gene has CDR1 SGHRS and CDR2 YFSETQ. This CDR3 spans 16 amino acids. The V segment lost 2 bases and the J segment 5 bases; nucleotides outside the gene matches: 10. This CDR3 reads CASSLLWQGVDNEQFF. CDR3 nucleotides: TGCGCCAGCAGCTTACTTTGGCAGGGGGTAGACAATGAGCAGTTCTTC.

This clone occurred once. The CDR3 region has the DNA TGTGCCAGCAGCTTAGACCGGGGGGCGGGTGAAAAACTGTTTTTT. Its protein is CASSLDRGAGEKLFF. The chain links TRBV11-2 to TRBJ1-4; D perhaps matches TRBD1 (6 bases). Per the germline V gene, CDR1 is SGHAT and CDR2 is FQNNGV. The CDR3 is 15 amino acids. The V end lost 0 bases, the J end lost 7 bases, and 12 bases lay between the germline ends. The complete variable domain, with remaining parts taken from reference TRBV11-2 and TRBJ1-4, reads EAGVAQSPRYKIIEKRQSVAFWCNPISGHATLYWYQQILGQGPKLLIQFQNNGVVDDSQLPKDRFSAERLKGVDSTLKIQPAKLEDSAVYLCASSLDRGAGEKLFFGSGTQLSVL.

CDR3 region: CASSGEDRGFQETQYF. CDR3 bases: TGTGCCAGCAGCGGAGAGGACAGGGGGTTCCAAGAGACCCAGTACTTC. The chain recombines TRBV11-2 with TRBJ2-5; 10 bases map to TRBD1. Germline CDR1 reads SGHAT; CDR2 reads FQNNGV. V lost 5 bases and J lost 1; bases outside the gene matches: 7. The CDR3 has 16 amino acids.

The chain carries TRBV28 and TRBJ1-5; weak D call: TRBD1 (5 bases). The V gene lost 10 bases and the J gene lost 4 bases, with 11 bases spanning the gap. The germline V gene encodes CDR1 MDHEN and CDR2 SYDVKM. CDR3 length: 12 amino acids. DNA of the CDR3: TGTGCCACCGGGACCCCTAATCAGCCCCAGCATTTT. Protein sequence: CATGTPNQPQHF.

The chain has TRBV19 and TRBJ2-7; no definite D call. Trimming left V 10 bases short and J 1 base short, with 17 bases between. The CDR3 spans 14 residues. Germline V gene data show CDR1 as LNHDA and CDR2 as SQIVND (reference sequence). The CDR3 DNA is TGTGCCACCTCTGAAGGGCGCAGGTCCTACGAGCAGTACTTC. Its translation is CATSEGRRSYEQYF.

J is TRBJ2-6 and V is TRBV6-1; a possible D gene is TRBD1 (5 bases). V dropped 6 bases and J dropped 9 bases, with 18 bases sitting between them. Looked up from germline, CDR1 is MNHNS and CDR2 is SASEGT. The CDR3 has 15 amino acids. In DNA, the CDR3 is TGTGCCAGCAGCACAGACAGAACCTGGGACAACGTCCTGACTTTC. It is translated as CASSTDRTWDNVLTF.

The V gene is TRBV27, the J gene TRBJ2-7; D is ambiguous. Germline CDR1 and CDR2: MNHEY and SMNVEV (reference sequence). The V gene lost 0 bases and the J gene lost 2 bases, with 8 bases spanning the gap. The CDR3 consists of 14 residues. The CDR3 DNA reads TGTGCCAGCAGTTTATCGGTAAGGCCCTACGAGCAGTACTTC. Translated: CASSLSVRPYEQYF.

The chain couples TRBV6-5 to TRBJ2-1; a possible D gene is TRBD2 (5 bases). The CDR3 runs 14 residues. Deletions cut 4 bases from V and 3 bases from J, with 10 bases between. In germline, CDR1 is MNHEY, CDR2 SVGAGI. CDR3 sequence reads: CASSSAAGYNEQFF. The CDR3 DNA reads TGTGCCAGCAGTTCAGCGGCGGGCTACAATGAGCAGTTCTTC.